The 18 T cell receptor beta chains given below trace back to one sample, sequenced in a study of shared clonotypes between healthy human individuals (dated by TCRdb to 2019 to 2021). The library was obtained by the immunoSEQ multiplex PCR assay. TCRdb took this table from immuneACCESS and kept in-frame rearrangements with V and J called. Such tables lack part of the clones; where checked against another copy, unresolved V genes explain under half of the gap, and the rest is unexplained. Across this sample there are 1,400,000 or so clones, with around 98.5% seen only once. The ten biggest clones cover approximately 0.38% of the sample. The source material was naive CD4+ T cells sorted from blood. The intended sense of this specimen's cell subset or site label: CD45RA+ positively selected. These receptors were collected from a man between 25 and 39 years old in good health.

The chain carries TRBV10-1 and TRBJ2-7; D gene uncertain. The V gene's germline CDR1 is WNHNN and CDR2 SYGVQD (reference sequence). V was cut by 5 bases and J by 4 bases, with 9 bases left in between. The length of the CDR3 is 12 residues. Here the CDR3 DNA reads TGCGCCAGCAGTATAGACCTTTACGAGCAGTACTTC. Its translation: CASSIDLYEQYF.

The chain joins TRBV5-4 to TRBJ1-1; 8 positions agree with TRBD1. The V gene's germline CDR1 is SGHNT and CDR2 YYREEE (reference sequence). The CDR3 is 16 amino acids. The trim removed 4 bases at V and 3 bases at J, leaving 11 bases unmatched. CDR3 bases: TGTGCCAGCAGCCGGGACAGGTTGGTGGGTGACACTGAAGCTTTCTTT. Its protein product is CASSRDRLVGDTEAFF.

This sequence joins TRBV5-6 and TRBJ2-5; D remains unclear. V lost 4 bases and J lost 1, with 8 bases in between. The CDR3 consists of 13 residues. Germline V lookup: CDR1 SGHDT, CDR2 YYEEEE. CDR3 loop: CASSAGPQETQYF. CDR3 DNA sequence: TGTGCCAGCAGCGCAGGTCCCCAAGAGACCCAGTACTTC.

CDR3 loop: CASSLVPGGYEQYF. The CDR3 DNA reads as TGCGCCAGCAGCCTAGTCCCGGGGGGGTACGAGCAGTACTTC. This chain links TRBV4-1 with TRBJ2-7; 8 bases are a match to TRBD2. CDR3 length equals 14 residues. Trimming cost V 4 bases and J 4 bases; bases outside gene matches: 6. Germline assignment: CDR1 MGHRA and CDR2 YSYEKL.

The rearrangement uses TRBV2 and TRBJ2-7; unclear D gene. The germline gives CDR1 SNHLY, CDR2 FYNNEI. V was pared by 7 bases and J by 2 bases, with 9 bases between. The CDR3 is 12 residues long. The CDR3 loop reads CASNDKAYEQYF. Written as DNA, the CDR3 is TGTGCCAGCAACGATAAGGCCTACGAGCAGTACTTC. Full variable domain (rest looked up from reference TRBV2 and TRBJ2-7): EPEVTQTPSHQVTQMGQEVILRCVPISNHLYFYWYRQILGQKVEFLVSFYNNEISEKSEIFDDQFSVERPDGSNFTLKIRSTKLEDSAMYFCASNDKAYEQYFGPGTRLTVT.

With respect to this clone: The same CDR3 can be traced to other DNA sequences in this sample. The CDR3 spells CASSLGLAGAETQYF. CDR3 coding DNA: TGTGCCAGCAGCTTAGGGCTAGCGGGAGCAGAGACCCAGTACTTC. The chain carries TRBV7-2 and TRBJ2-5; 10 bases map to TRBD2. CDR3 length: 15 residues. CDR1 and CDR2 from the germline V gene are SGHTA and FQGNSA. Trimming removed 1 base from V and 4 bases from J; junction bases left unmatched: 3.

This clone was found once. This sequence joins TRBV7-2 and TRBJ2-7; TRBD1 matches at 7 bases. The CDR3 extends over 14 amino acids. The junction had 5 bases not matched to a gene; V was cut back by 4 bases and J by 2 bases. The germline V gene has CDR1 SGHTA and CDR2 FQGNSA. In nucleotides, the CDR3 is TGTGCCAGCAGCTCGTACAGGGGACCCTACGAGCAGTACTTC. Its protein product is CASSSYRGPYEQYF.

The V and J genes are TRBV5-1 and TRBJ2-7; 9 positions agree with TRBD1. The CDR3 has 14 amino acids. With 4 bases clipped from V and 3 bases from J, the junction kept 5 bases outside the gene matches. Germline CDR1 and CDR2: SGHRS and YFSETQ. The CDR3 DNA is TGCGCCAGCAGCGACCGACAGGGGGGCTACGAGCAGTACTTC. Translated, it gives CASSDRQGGYEQYF.

The chain links TRBV7-9 to TRBJ2-1; TRBD2 might be the D (6 bases). Germline V gives CDR1 SEHNR, CDR2 FQNEAQ (reference sequence). Trimming took off 3 bases at V and 10 bases at J, with 10 bases between the two ends. The CDR3 is made up of 12 amino acids. The CDR3 region is CASSFLAKEQFF. CDR3 nucleotides: TGTGCCAGCAGCTTCCTAGCGAAGGAGCAGTTCTTC.

The chain couples TRBV6-1 to TRBJ2-2; tentative D call: TRBD2 (6 bases). CDR3 length: 15 residues. CDR1 is MNHNS, CDR2 SASEGT, per germline. V was pared by 6 bases and J by 5 bases, with 16 bases between. CDR3 residues: CASRWRDNPTGELFF. The CDR3, as DNA: TGTGCCAGCAGGTGGCGGGATAACCCAACCGGGGAGCTGTTTTTT.

The CDR3 coding sequence is TGTGCCAGCAGCTTAGCGGGACTAGCGGGTTGGAATGAGCAGTTCTTC. This gives the protein CASSLAGLAGWNEQFF. The V gene is TRBV7-2, the J gene TRBJ2-1; 12 bases fit TRBD2. The ends lost 0 bases at V and 7 bases at J; junction bases unmatched: 4. CDR3 length: 16 residues. In germline, CDR1 is SGHTA, CDR2 FQGNSA.

The CDR3 reads CASSPGWGLADNEQFF. The CDR3 DNA reads TGCGCCAGCAGCCCCGGTTGGGGACTAGCGGACAATGAGCAGTTCTTC. V usage is TRBV5-1 and J usage is TRBJ2-1; 11 positions match TRBD2. The germline gives CDR1 SGHRS, CDR2 YFSETQ. Germline trimming cut 4 bases from V and 5 bases from J; bases unmatched to any gene: 8. CDR3 length: 16 amino acids. The whole variable domain, filled in from reference TRBV5-1 and TRBJ2-1, reads KAGVTQTPRYLIKTRGQQVTLSCSPISGHRSVSWYQQTPGQGLQFLFEYFSETQRNKGNFPGRFSGRQFSNSRSEMNVSTLELGDSALYLCASSPGWGLADNEQFFGPGTRLTVL.

This chain uses TRBV6-6 with TRBJ2-3; D is possibly TRBD2 (6 bases). The length of the CDR3 is 15 residues. Trimming took 4 bases from V and 5 from J, leaving 16 bases between them. The V gene's germline CDR1 is MNHNY and CDR2 SVGAGI (reference sequence). CDR3 sequence: CASSFGGMIGDTQYF. In DNA form, the CDR3 reads TGTGCCAGCAGTTTCGGCGGGATGATAGGAGATACGCAGTATTTT.

The chain recombines TRBV6-5 with TRBJ2-4, with D tentatively TRBD2 (5 bases). The length of the CDR3 is 16 residues. Germline V gives CDR1 MNHEY, CDR2 SVGAGI. Trimming removed 4 bases at V and 1 base at J, with 14 bases between. Written as DNA, the CDR3 is TGTGCCAGCAGTTCCGGACGGGGAAGGGCCAAAAACATTCAGTACTTC. It specifies CASSSGRGRAKNIQYF.

The chain employs TRBV7-9 and TRBJ1-5; TRBD1 is a possible D gene (5 bases). Germline values: CDR1 SEHNR, CDR2 FQNEAQ (reference sequence). Trimming took 5 bases from V and 4 from J, leaving 15 bases between them. The CDR3 length is 15 residues. DNA of the CDR3: TGTGCCAGCAGCCGCACCGGGACTATAAATCAGCCCCAGCATTTT. This gives the protein CASSRTGTINQPQHF.

The chain is built from TRBV27 and TRBJ1-5; no firm D call. The CDR3 loop spans 10 amino acids. The V gene's germline CDR1 is MNHEY and CDR2 SMNVEV (reference sequence). With 8 bases removed from V and 10 bases from J, the gap between germline ends came to 9 bases. CDR3 in DNA: TGTGCCAGCCCTACTTTTCCCCAGCATTTT. Amino acid sequence: CASPTFPQHF.

The chain employs TRBV7-3 and TRBJ1-1, with D hard to call. The CDR3 is 13 residues long. V dropped 1 base and J dropped 1 base, with 4 bases sitting between them. Germline V gene lookup returns CDR1 SGHTA and CDR2 FQGTGA. The CDR3 reads CASSLIQNTEAFF. Written as DNA, the CDR3 is TGTGCCAGCAGCTTAATCCAGAACACTGAAGCTTTCTTT.

The chain joins TRBV5-1 to TRBJ2-3, with 7 bases that match TRBD2. After removal of 0 bases from V and 4 bases from J, the junction contained 8 bases not matched to a gene. The CDR3 loop spans 16 amino acids. The germline gives CDR1 SGHRS, CDR2 YFSETQ. CDR3 nucleotide sequence: TGCGCCAGCAGCTTGGCCTCGGCGGGAGCCGCAGATACGCAGTATTTT. Protein product: CASSLASAGAADTQYF.